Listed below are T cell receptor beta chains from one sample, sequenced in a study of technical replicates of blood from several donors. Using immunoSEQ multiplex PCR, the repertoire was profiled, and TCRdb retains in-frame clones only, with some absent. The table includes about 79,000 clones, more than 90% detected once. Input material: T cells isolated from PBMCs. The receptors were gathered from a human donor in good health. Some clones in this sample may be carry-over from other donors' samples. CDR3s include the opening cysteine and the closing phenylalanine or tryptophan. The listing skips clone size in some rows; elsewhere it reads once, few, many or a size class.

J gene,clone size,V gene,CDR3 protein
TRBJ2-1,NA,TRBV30,CAWGGLAGVSEQFF
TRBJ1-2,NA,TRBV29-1,CSVDTSTGGNYGYTF
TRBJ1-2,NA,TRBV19,CASETGGNGYTF
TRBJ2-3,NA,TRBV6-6,CASSYSQGGTDTQYF
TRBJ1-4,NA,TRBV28,CASSLDREGEKLFF
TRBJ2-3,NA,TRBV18,CASSPLQGGGTDTQYF
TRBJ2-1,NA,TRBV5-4,CASSLQGRTYNEQFF
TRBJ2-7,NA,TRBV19,CASSTQVSSYEQYF
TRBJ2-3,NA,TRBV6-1,CASSDLTGPTDTQYF
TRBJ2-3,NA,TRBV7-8,CASSLVLAGITDTQYF
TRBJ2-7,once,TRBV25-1,CASSWSGSGEQYF
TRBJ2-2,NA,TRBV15,CATSRDAEPGELFF
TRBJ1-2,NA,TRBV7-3,CASSLDRGGYTF
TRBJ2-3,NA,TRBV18,CASSPTSGNSDTQYF
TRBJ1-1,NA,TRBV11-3,CASSWTRVTEAFF
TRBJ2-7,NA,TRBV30,CAWSVQRELYEQYF
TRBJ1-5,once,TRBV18,CASSPTGYNQPQHF
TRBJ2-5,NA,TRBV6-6,CASRGLAGYQETQYF
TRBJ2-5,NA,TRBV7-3,CASSWTSGRAETQYF
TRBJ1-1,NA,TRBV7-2,CASSPLAMNTEAFF
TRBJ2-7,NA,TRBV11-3,CASSLVHRAPYEQYF
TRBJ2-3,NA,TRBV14,CASSHRRRDTQYF
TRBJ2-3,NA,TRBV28,CASSFELAGKDTQYF
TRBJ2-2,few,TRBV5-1,CASSLGQDTLNTGELFF
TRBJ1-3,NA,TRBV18,CASSPLQGQAGNTIYF
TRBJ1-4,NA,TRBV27,CASSPGTGANEKLFF
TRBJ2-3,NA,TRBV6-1,CASSDPGLAITDTQYF
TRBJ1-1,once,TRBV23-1,CASSPNHTGTGGTEAFF
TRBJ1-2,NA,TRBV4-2,CASSQDRSYGYTF
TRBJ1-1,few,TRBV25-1,CASSDVGDSKMNTEAFF
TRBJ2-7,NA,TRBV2,CASRPAPAEQYF
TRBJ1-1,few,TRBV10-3,CAISATGVNTEAFF